The 5 T cell receptor beta chains presented below share a single source sample, sequenced in a study of cytomegalovirus exposure and HLA in healthy donors. Using immunoSEQ multiplex PCR, the repertoire was profiled, and TCRdb retains in-frame clones only, with some absent. Of 100,000 to 150,000 clones listed, roughly 90% were seen once; the top ten hold less than 1.5%. Sequencing input: PBMCs. Source of these receptors: a man aged 25-45 years in good health and CMV-seronegative.

The rearrangement joins TRBV11-2 to TRBJ2-4; the D is unclear. With 5 bases removed from V and 4 bases from J, the gap between germline ends came to 12 bases. The CDR3 is 14 residues long. In germline, CDR1 is SGHAT, CDR2 FQNNGV. The CDR3, as DNA: TGTGCCAGCAGCAGCGCAGTAATGAAAAACATTCAGTACTTC. It is translated as CASSSAVMKNIQYF.

The rearrangement links TRBV7-2 to TRBJ2-2; possible D gene TRBD2, 6 bases. The CDR3 is made up of 15 amino acids. Germline V gene lookup returns CDR1 SGHTA and CDR2 FQGNSA. V dropped 11 bases and J dropped 6 bases, with 22 bases sitting between them. CDR3: CAGLTAGYTAGELFF. The CDR3 nucleotides are TGTGCCGGCTTAACGGCGGGATATACGGCCGGGGAGCTGTTTTTT.

This clone was observed once. This chain connects TRBV2 to TRBJ2-7; 12 nucleotides align to TRBD2. CDR1 SNHLY and CDR2 FYNNEI come from the germline V gene. The CDR3 spans 14 residues. The V gene end was trimmed by 4 bases and the J gene end by 7 bases; junction bases not matched to a gene: 5. CDR3 in DNA: TGTGCCAGCAGTGGGGCTAGCGGGAGGGTTGAGCAGTACTTC. The encoded protein is CASSGASGRVEQYF.

The chain employs TRBV6-6 and TRBJ2-7; tentatively, D is TRBD2 (7 bases). Germline V lookup: CDR1 MNHNY, CDR2 SVGAGI (reference sequence). The germline V and J ends were trimmed by 5 bases and 6 bases, with 11 bases remaining between them. This CDR3 is 12 amino acids long. The CDR3 protein is CASSPGEGEQYF. CDR3 nucleotide sequence: TGTGCCAGCAGTCCAGGGGAGGGCGAGCAGTACTTC.

This chain connects TRBV11-2 to TRBJ2-3, with TRBD1 as a possible D gene (6 bases). Trimming cost V 4 bases and J 6 bases, with 14 bases left between them. The CDR3 loop spans 14 amino acids. Per the germline V gene, CDR1 is SGHAT and CDR2 is FQNNGV. Here the CDR3 reads CASSSRDQGDTQYF. Here the CDR3 DNA reads TGTGCCAGCAGCTCACGGGACCAGGGGGATACGCAGTATTTT.